The 9 T cell receptor beta chains below all came from one sample that was sequenced in a study of T cells expressing NK-cell markers. For each CDR3 protein, TCRdb gives one entry from its re-call of the 5' RACE reads, without DNA. The sample has about 260,000 distinct CDR3 sequences. The source material was blood T cells: a sorted CD56 or NKG2C T cell subset, CD4+ or CD8+ T cells, or bulk PBMC T cells (not recorded which). These receptors were taken from a woman between 18 and 75 years old in good health.

CDR3 protein: CASSGIRKSSYNEQFF. The V and J genes are TRBV5-5 and TRBJ2-1. Per the germline V gene, CDR1 is SGHKS and CDR2 is YYEKEE (reference sequence). This CDR3 comprises 16 residues.

The chain joins TRBV6-5 to TRBJ2-5; TCRdb calls TRBD1, which cannot be checked without DNA. The CDR3 sequence is 13 residues long. From germline, CDR1 is MNHEY and CDR2 SVGAGI. This CDR3 reads CASSYDTAGPQYF.

J is TRBJ1-4 and V is TRBV2; checking the TCRdb D call of TRBD1 is not possible without DNA. The CDR3 is 15 residues long. Germline V gene data show CDR1 as SNHLY and CDR2 as FYNNEI. This chain's CDR3 is CASSLSLETNEKLFF.

The chain has TRBV5-6 and TRBJ2-1; TCRdb returns TRBD1, unconfirmable since there is no DNA. This CDR3 is 11 amino acids long. Looked up from germline, CDR1 is SGHDT and CDR2 is YYEEEE. CDR3 protein: CASTSRVEQFF.

V usage is TRBV7-9 and J usage is TRBJ1-1. The germline V gene has CDR1 SEHNR and CDR2 FQNEAQ (reference sequence). This CDR3 contains 15 residues. Here the CDR3 reads CASSSQQNSNTEAFF.

This rearrangement joins TRBV12-3 or TRBV12-4 to TRBJ2-2; TCRdb's D call of TRBD2 is untestable without DNA. The CDR3 loop spans 20 amino acids. The CDR3 here is CASSLYWSVSGRRNTGELFF.

The chain uses TRBV11-2 and TRBJ2-3. Germline CDR1 reads SGHAT; CDR2 reads FQNNGV. The CDR3 is 16 amino acids. The CDR3 loop reads CASSFPTRKLGDTQYF.

V is TRBV7-2 and J is TRBJ2-1; the D call from TCRdb, TRBD1, cannot be confirmed without DNA. This CDR3 spans 16 amino acids. Germline V gene sequence: CDR1 SGHTA, CDR2 FQGNSA. CDR3 in amino acids: CASSLARTRGYNEQFF.

The chain joins TRBV11-2 to TRBJ2-2; TCRdb's D call, TRBD2, is unchecked because there is no DNA. The CDR3 spans 15 residues. CDR1 and CDR2 from the germline V gene are SGHAT and FQNNGV. The chain's CDR3 is CASSARGTNTGELFF. Full variable domain (outside the CDR3, taken from reference TRBV11-2 and TRBJ2-2): EAGVAQSPRYKIIEKRQSVAFWCNPISGHATLYWYQQILGQGPKLLIQFQNNGVVDDSQLPKDRFSAERLKGVDSTLKIQPAKLEDSAVYLCASSARGTNTGELFFGEGSRLTVL.